This T cell receptor beta chain stems from a study of memory CD4+ T cells and cytomegalovirus serostatus (dated by TCRdb to between 2017 and 2020). In the study overall: The cohort included 35 or so healthy adults from Belgium, of whom 9 were CMV seropositive and 24 were CMV seronegative. To replicate a published TCR-based CMV serostatus classifier, the study sequenced CD4+ memory TCRbeta repertoires from a Belgian cohort whose cytomegalovirus serostatus was known.

On this clone: What this receptor recognizes is not known. Per-base qualities were not stored, and no clone one base away is much larger.

The Quick-DNA Microprep Kit was used to extract genomic DNA from the sorted cells. TCRbeta DNA was amplified with the immunoSEQ hsTCRbeta kit following the manufacturer's protocol. An Illumina MiSeq instrument was used to sequence the TCRbeta libraries. Concerning the study's data processing: Following removal of out-of-frame sequences, 2.2 million or so distinct TCRbeta sequences were retained, with an average of roughly 70,000 per individual. Two values were used to score each individual: the count of 150 to 200 previously reported CMV-associated TCRbeta sequences and the total count of productive distinct TCRbeta sequences. A beta-binomial model was reimplemented in Python, and scikit-learn random forests with default parameters were trained on US cohort data. Classifier performance on the Belgian cohort was summarized as median AUC with percentile confidence intervals calculated over 10,000 bootstrap iterations. TCRdb holds this immuneACCESS table with in-frame rearrangements only. Some clones are missing; in checked studies, unresolved V genes explain under half, and the rest has no known cause. V and J calls and clone size are given by that table; D and trimming were obtained from the DNA. The sample table records around 54,000 clones; 78% of these occur just once. 0.65% to 0.7% of the sample lies in the top ten.

A FACSAria II was used to sort memory CD4+ T cells, defined as single viable CD3+CD4+CD8-CD45RO+ cells. CMV serostatus was determined with a Roche Elecsys assay detecting serum IgG against CMV pp150, pp28, p38 and p52. Following thawing, total CD4+ T cells were enriched through positive selection using CD4 magnetic microbeads. The samples came from a different study that was designed specifically to examine the CD4+ T cell memory repertoire. Peripheral blood mononuclear cells were isolated and cryopreserved according to standard operating procedures, and serum was kept at -80 degrees C. CD3-PerCP (BW264/56), CD4-APC (RPA-T4), CD45RO-PE (UCHT1) and CD8-Pacific Orange (3B5) antibodies were used for staining, and non-viable cells were excluded with Sytox blue. Here V drops 4 bases and J drops 8 bases, and the junction holds 9 bases not matched to any gene. Sequences SGHTA (CDR1) and FQGTGA (CDR2) are obtained from the germline V gene. The CDR3, from cysteine to phenylalanine, totals 16 residues. The CDR3 DNA has 48 bases and is translated from base 1.

The paper's findings and limits, for the study overall: On the Belgian cohort, the classifier built on the original framework reached a median bootstrapped AUC of about 0.96, with a 95% CI of 0.76-1.00. For predicting CMV serostatus, the median bootstrapped AUC was 0.95 using the original framework and roughly 0.91 using a US-trained random forest. Only CD4+CD45RO+ memory cells were sequenced, unlike the original study, which covered naive and memory CD4+ and CD8+ populations. The results were interpreted as suggesting that the CMV-associated TCR signature is largely present in the CD4+ memory repertoire. Of 164 previously reported CMV-associated TCRbeta sequences, approximately 70 appeared in the CD4+ memory repertoires, each in one to five individuals.

This TCR was sampled from an adult in good health and CMV-seronegative. Sequenced: memory CD4+ T cells from blood. The V and J segments used are TRBV7-3 and TRBJ2-1; TRBD2 lines up with 12 middle nucleotides. The CDR3 loop reads CASSSPLAGGSDEQFF. The DNA sequence is as follows: TGTGCCAGCAGCTCCCCGCTAGCGGGAGGGAGCGATGAGCAGTTCTTC.